This T cell receptor (beta chain) comes out of a study of cytomegalovirus exposure and HLA in healthy donors. Study outcomes and limitations: TCR beta V segments were, for the most part, productive about 87% or about 30% of the time in an earlier analysis.

As for this clone: The antigen is undetermined.

Vbeta (60) and Jbeta (13) primers were used in the PCR. Per the original data handling: Later, 65 million to 85 million unique TCR beta chains were counted in an analysis, and some 11 million of them were shared. Data came from immunoSEQ multiplex PCR; TCRdb stores just in-frame clones and leaves some out. That table gives V, J and clone size, and the DNA gave D and trimming. Here the sample spans 100,000 or so clones, about 70% being singletons. This receptor was obtained from a woman aged 18-29 years in good health and CMV-seropositive. The specimen was PBMCs.

CDR3 in amino acids: CASSGDYLNEQFF. The DNA of the CDR3 is TGTGCCAGCAGTGGGGACTACCTCAATGAGCAGTTCTTC. This chain joins TRBV25-1 and TRBJ2-1; TRBD2 aligns across 7 bases. Looked up from germline, CDR1 is MGHDK and CDR2 is SYGVNS. The CDR3 sequence is 13 residues long. V shed 4 bases and J 6 bases; nucleotides not matched to a gene: 3.